These 3 T cell receptor beta chains were sequenced from one sample in a study of T cells in Graves' hyperthyroidism and ophthalmopathy. Amplified regions were TCR beta CDR3 sequences from RNA transcripts. With the HTBI primer set, the TCR CDR3 went through a first round of RT-PCR. In TCRdb, the multiplex PCR reads were re-called with MiXCR into one record per CDR3 protein. The data show hundreds of thousands of distinct CDR3 sequences, with over 15% seen just once and approximately 15% held by the top ten. Sequencing input: blood. These receptors were collected from a woman aged 45-65 years with Graves' hyperthyroidism that later progressed to Graves' ophthalmopathy.

This clonotype was detected many times. This rearrangement joins TRBV12-3 or TRBV12-4 to TRBJ1-4, with D hard to call. CDR3 length: 14 amino acids. The V gene lost 3 bases and the J gene lost 2 bases, with 7 bases spanning the gap. This chain's CDR3 is CASSLALTNEKLFF. CDR3 nucleotides: TGTGCCAGCAGTTTGGCTTTGACTAATGAAAAACTGTTTTTT.

This clonotype was observed a handful of times. The chain links TRBV19 to TRBJ1-5; no reliable D call. This CDR3 is built from 15 residues. V lost 0 bases to trimming and J lost 3 bases, with 9 bases between them. Per germline, CDR1 LNHDA and CDR2 SQIVND (reference sequence). The CDR3 protein is CASSIDSHINQPQHF. The DNA of the CDR3 is TGTGCCAGTAGTATAGATTCACATATCAATCAGCCCCAGCATTTT. The variable domain in full, with the rest retrieved from reference TRBV19 and TRBJ1-5, is DGGITQSPKYLFRKEGQNVTLSCEQNLNHDAMYWYRQDPGQGLRLIYYSQIVNDFQKGDIAEGYSVSREKKESFPLTVTSAQKNPTAFYLCASSIDSHINQPQHFGDGTRLSIL.

This clonotype showed up just a few times. This chain links TRBV19 with TRBJ2-5; 9 positions match TRBD1. The CDR3 loop spans 15 amino acids. Germline V gene sequence: CDR1 LNHDA, CDR2 SQIVND (reference sequence). After removal of 2 bases from V and 5 bases from J, the junction contained 6 bases not matched to a gene. CDR3 in amino acids: CASSIQHRGPETQYF. DNA of the CDR3: TGTGCCAGTAGTATACAACACAGGGGGCCGGAGACCCAGTACTTC.